The source of this TCR beta chain is a study of somatic mutations in cytotoxic T cells in rheumatoid arthritis. The CDR3 contains 14 residues. V gave up 5 bases and J gave up 2 bases; unmatched junction bases: 6. Germline CDR1 is MNHNS and CDR2 is SASEGT. Data came from immunoSEQ multiplex PCR; TCRdb stores just in-frame clones and leaves some out. The sample carries 25,000 to 30,000 clones, 82% recorded once. This clone appeared a single time. This clonotype was sampled from a man in his forties or fifties in good health. Sequencing was done on a sample of CD8+ T cells sorted from blood. This chain joins TRBV6-1 and TRBJ2-7; the match to TRBD2 covers 7 bases. The CDR3 spells CASSMGLPTYEQYF. In DNA form, the CDR3 reads TGTGCCAGCAGTATGGGACTACCAACCTACGAGCAGTACTTC.